This T cell receptor (beta chain) is drawn from a study of blood T cell repertoires in COVID-19. Trimming took off 7 bases at V and 7 bases at J, with 14 bases between the two ends. The CDR3 covers 13 residues. Germline V lookup: CDR1 SGDLS, CDR2 YYNGEE. Repertoires were generated with immunoSEQ multiplex PCR, while TCRdb's copy carries only in-frame clones and drops some. The sample comprises under 75,000 clones, over 75% of which are singletons, and roughly 2.4% rests with the top ten. Sequencing input: peripheral blood. This sequence was found in a human donor in a cohort sampled during active COVID-19. The chain uses TRBV9 and TRBJ2-2, with D perhaps matching TRBD1 (5 bases). In DNA, the CDR3 is TGTGCCAGCGGCTGGGGCGCTGGCGGGGAGCTGTTTTTT. It translates to CASGWGAGGELFF. The complete variable domain, with remaining parts taken from reference TRBV9 and TRBJ2-2, reads DSGVTQTPKHLITATGQRVTLRCSPRSGDLSVYWYQQSLDQGLQFLIQYYNGEERAKGNILERFSAQQFPDLHSELNLSSLELGDSALYFCASGWGAGGELFFGEGSRLTVL.